Sequencing of this T cell receptor beta chain was carried out in a study of blood T cell repertoires in COVID-19. CDR3 size: 12 residues. Trimming shortened V by 4 bases and J by 2 bases, and 3 bases separated the two germline ends. CDR1 is MNHEY and CDR2 is SVGAGI in the germline V gene. Original methodology: Amplification of reference gene primers provided the estimated nucleated cell counts. Data came from immunoSEQ multiplex PCR; TCRdb stores just in-frame clones and leaves some out. V, J and clone size were drawn from that table, and D and trimming were deduced from the DNA. The table has approximately 94,000 clones, about nine tenths seen once.

Input material: peripheral blood. V is TRBV6-5 and J is TRBJ1-3; no firm D call. The sequence was collected from a man aged 50-59 years with active COVID-19. CDR3 coding DNA: TGTGCCAGCAGTTCTACTGGAAACACCATATATTTT. Encoded protein: CASSSTGNTIYF.